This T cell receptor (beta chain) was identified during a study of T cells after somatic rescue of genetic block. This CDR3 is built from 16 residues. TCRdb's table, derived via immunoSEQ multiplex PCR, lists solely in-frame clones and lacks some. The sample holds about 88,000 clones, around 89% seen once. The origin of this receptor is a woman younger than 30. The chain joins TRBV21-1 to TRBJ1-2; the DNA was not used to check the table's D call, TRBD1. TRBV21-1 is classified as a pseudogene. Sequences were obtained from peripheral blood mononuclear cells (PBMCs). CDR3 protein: CASSNPSWARNYGYTF. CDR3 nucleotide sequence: TGTGCCAGCAGCAATCCCTCCTGGGCAAGGAACTATGGCTACACCTTC.